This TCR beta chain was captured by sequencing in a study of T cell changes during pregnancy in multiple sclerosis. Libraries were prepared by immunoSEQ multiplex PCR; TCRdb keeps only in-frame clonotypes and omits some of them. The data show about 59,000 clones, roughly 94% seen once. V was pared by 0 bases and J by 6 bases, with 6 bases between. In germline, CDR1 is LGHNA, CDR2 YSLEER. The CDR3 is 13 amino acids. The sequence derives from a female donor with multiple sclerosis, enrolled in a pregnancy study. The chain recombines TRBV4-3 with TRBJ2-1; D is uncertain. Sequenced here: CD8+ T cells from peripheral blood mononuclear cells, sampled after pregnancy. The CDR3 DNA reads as TGCGCCAGCAGCCAAGATCGAGCCAATGAGCAGTTCTTC. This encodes CASSQDRANEQFF.